This T cell receptor (beta chain) was retrieved from a study of blood T cell repertoires in COVID-19. Overall study: The United States, Italy and Spain provided the acute and convalescent COVID-19 samples. From T cells, B-cell-depleted T cells, or PBMCs came the material, which was cDNA or gDNA.

This clone came up once. This CDR3 has 15 amino acids. J lost 0 bases, V lost 9 bases, and 8 bases had no gene match. The germline gives CDR1 LNHDA, CDR2 SQIVND (reference sequence). As handled by the study authors: Counts of nucleated cells, estimated from reference gene primer amplification, were obtained. TCRdb's table, derived via immunoSEQ multiplex PCR, lists solely in-frame clones and lacks some. The V and J calls and clone size are taken from that table; D and trimming were inferred from the DNA. The sample carries 100,000 or so clones, approximately 72% recorded once. V and J are TRBV19 and TRBJ1-3; TRBD1 matches 7 bases. Specimen: peripheral blood. The clonotype comes from a woman in her 70s with acute or convalescent COVID-19. CDR3 in amino acids: CASQTGLNSGNTIYF. For the CDR3, the DNA is TGTGCCAGCCAGACAGGGCTGAACTCTGGAAACACCATATATTTT.